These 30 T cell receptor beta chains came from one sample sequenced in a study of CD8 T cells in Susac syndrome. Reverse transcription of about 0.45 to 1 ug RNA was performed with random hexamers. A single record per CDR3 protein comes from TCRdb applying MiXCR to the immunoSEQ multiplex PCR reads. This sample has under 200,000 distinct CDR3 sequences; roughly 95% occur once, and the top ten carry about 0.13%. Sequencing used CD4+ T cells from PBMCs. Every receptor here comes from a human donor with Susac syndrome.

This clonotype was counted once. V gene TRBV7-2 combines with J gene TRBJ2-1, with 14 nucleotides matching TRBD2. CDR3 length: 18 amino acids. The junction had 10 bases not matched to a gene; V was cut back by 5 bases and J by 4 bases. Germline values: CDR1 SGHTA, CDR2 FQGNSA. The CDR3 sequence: CASSLGLAGAHPYNEQFF. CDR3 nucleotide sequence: TGTGCCAGCAGCCTGGGACTAGCGGGGGCCCACCCTTACAATGAGCAGTTCTTC.

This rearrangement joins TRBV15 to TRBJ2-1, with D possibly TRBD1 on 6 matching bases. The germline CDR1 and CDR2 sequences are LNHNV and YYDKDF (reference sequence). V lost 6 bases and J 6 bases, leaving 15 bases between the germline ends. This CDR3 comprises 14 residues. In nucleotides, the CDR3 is TGTGCCACCAGAAGGGGACAACCGGGCAATGAGCAGTTCTTC. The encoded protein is CATRRGQPGNEQFF. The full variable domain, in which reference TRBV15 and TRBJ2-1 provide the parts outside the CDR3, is DAMVIQNPRYQVTQFGKPVTLSCSQTLNHNVMYWYQQKSSQAPKLLFHYYDKDFNNEADTPDNFQSRRPNTSFCFLDIRSPGLGDTAMYLCATRRGQPGNEQFFGPGTRLTVL.

The DNA for the CDR3 is TGTGCCAGCAGCTTAGGACTAGCCGATACGGATGAGCAGTTCTTC. It encodes CASSLGLADTDEQFF. The chain employs TRBV7-2 and TRBJ2-1; 7 nucleotides align to TRBD2. The CDR3 has 15 residues. In germline, CDR1 is SGHTA, CDR2 FQGNSA. The V gene end was trimmed by 1 base and the J gene end by 8 bases; junction bases not matched to a gene: 8.

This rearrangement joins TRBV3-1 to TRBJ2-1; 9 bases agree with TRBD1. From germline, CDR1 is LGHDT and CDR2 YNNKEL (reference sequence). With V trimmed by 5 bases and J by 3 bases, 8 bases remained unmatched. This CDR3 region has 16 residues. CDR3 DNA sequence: TGTGCCAGCAGCGGCCGGGACAGGGTTTACTACAATGAGCAGTTCTTC. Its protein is CASSGRDRVYYNEQFF.

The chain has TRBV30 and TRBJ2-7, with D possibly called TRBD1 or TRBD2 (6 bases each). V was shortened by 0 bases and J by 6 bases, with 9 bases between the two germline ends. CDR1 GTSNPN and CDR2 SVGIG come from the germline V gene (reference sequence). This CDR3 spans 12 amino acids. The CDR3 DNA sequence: TGTGCCTGGAGTGTAGGGGGGACCGAGCAGTACTTC. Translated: CAWSVGGTEQYF.

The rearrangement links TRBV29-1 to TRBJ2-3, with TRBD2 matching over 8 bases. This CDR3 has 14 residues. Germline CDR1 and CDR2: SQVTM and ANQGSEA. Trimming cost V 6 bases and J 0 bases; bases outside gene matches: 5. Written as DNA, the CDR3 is TGCAGCGTAGCTAGCGGGTCTAGCACAGATACGCAGTATTTT. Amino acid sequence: CSVASGSSTDTQYF.

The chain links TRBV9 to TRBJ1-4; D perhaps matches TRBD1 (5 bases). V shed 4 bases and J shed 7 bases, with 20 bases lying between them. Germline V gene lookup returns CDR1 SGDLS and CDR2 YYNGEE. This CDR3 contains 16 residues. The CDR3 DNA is TGTGCCAGCAGCCCGAGTTTTGGGGGGGTTCGTGAAAAACTGTTTTTT. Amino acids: CASSPSFGGVREKLFF.

CDR3 residues: CASSATGAETQYF. CDR3 DNA: TGTGCCAGCAGTGCGACAGGGGCCGAGACCCAGTACTTC. The chain has TRBV2 and TRBJ2-5, with TRBD1 matching over 8 bases. The CDR3 extends over 13 amino acids. Germline lookup yields CDR1 SNHLY and CDR2 FYNNEI. Losses at the gene ends were 4 bases for V and 5 bases for J; bases not matched to a gene: 3.

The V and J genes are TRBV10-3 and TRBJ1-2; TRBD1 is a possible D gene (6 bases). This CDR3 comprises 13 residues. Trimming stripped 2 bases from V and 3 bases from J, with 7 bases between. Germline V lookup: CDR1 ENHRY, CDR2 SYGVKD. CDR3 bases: TGTGCCATCAGTGAGCGACAGGACTATGGCTACACCTTC. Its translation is CAISERQDYGYTF.

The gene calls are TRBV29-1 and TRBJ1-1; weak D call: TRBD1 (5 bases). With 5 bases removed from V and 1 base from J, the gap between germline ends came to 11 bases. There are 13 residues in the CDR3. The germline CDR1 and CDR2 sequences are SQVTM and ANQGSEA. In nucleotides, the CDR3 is TGCAGCGTTAACGACAGAGCGAACACTGAAGCTTTCTTT. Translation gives CSVNDRANTEAFF. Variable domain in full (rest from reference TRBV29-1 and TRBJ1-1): SAVISQKPSRDICQRGTSLTIQCQVDSQVTMMFWYRQQPGQSLTLIATANQGSEATYESGFVIDKFPISRPNLTFSTLTVSNMSPEDSSIYLCSVNDRANTEAFFGQGTRLTVV.

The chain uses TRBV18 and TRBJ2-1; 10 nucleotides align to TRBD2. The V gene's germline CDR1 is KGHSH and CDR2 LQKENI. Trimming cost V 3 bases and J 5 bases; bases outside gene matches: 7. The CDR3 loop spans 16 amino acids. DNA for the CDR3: TGTGCCAGCTCACCTCCCTGGAGCGGGGGGGACAATGAGCAGTTCTTC. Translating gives CASSPPWSGGDNEQFF.

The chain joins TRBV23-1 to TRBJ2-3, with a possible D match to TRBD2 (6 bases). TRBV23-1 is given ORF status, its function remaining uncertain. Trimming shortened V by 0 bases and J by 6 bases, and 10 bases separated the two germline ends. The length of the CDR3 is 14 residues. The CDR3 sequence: CASSQSGSRDTQYF. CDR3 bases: TGCGCCAGCAGTCAATCCGGGAGTCGGGATACGCAGTATTTT.

The CDR3 loop reads CSALAGPILNEQFF. The CDR3, as DNA: TGCAGTGCGCTTGCGGGACCGATTCTCAATGAGCAGTTCTTC. The chain carries TRBV20-1 and TRBJ2-1; D might be TRBD2 (6 bases). V lost 6 bases and J 6 bases, leaving 18 bases between the germline ends. The CDR3 covers 14 residues. Germline lookup yields CDR1 DFQATT and CDR2 SNEGSKA (reference sequence).

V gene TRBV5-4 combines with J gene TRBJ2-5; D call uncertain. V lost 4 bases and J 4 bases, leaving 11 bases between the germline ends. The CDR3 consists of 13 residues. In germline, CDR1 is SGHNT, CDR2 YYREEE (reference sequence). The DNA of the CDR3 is TGTGCCAGCAGCAGGTACTTGGGAGAGACCCAGTACTTC. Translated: CASSRYLGETQYF. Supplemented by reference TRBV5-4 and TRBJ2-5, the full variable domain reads ETGVTQSPTHLIKTRGQQVTLRCSSQSGHNTVSWYQQALGQGPQFIFQYYREEENGRGNFPPRFSGLQFPNYSSELNVNALELDDSALYLCASSRYLGETQYFGPGTRLLVL.

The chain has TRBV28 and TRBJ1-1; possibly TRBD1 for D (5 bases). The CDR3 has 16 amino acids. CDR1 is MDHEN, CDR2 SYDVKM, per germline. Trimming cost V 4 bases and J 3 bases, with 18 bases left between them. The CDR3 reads CASSSPQGTGDTEAFF. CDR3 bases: TGTGCCAGCAGTTCCCCCCAGGGAACTGGGGACACTGAAGCTTTCTTT. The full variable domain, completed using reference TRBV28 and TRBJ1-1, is DVKVTQSSRYLVKRTGEKVFLECVQDMDHENMFWYRQDPGLGLRLIYFSYDVKMKEKGDIPEGYSVSREKKERFSLILESASTNQTSMYLCASSSPQGTGDTEAFFGQGTRLTVV.

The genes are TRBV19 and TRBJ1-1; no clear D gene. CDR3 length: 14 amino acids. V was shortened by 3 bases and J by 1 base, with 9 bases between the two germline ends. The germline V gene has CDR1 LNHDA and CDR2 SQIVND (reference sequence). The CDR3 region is CASSISRKNTEAFF. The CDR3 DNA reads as TGTGCCAGTAGTATCTCACGGAAGAACACTGAAGCTTTCTTT.

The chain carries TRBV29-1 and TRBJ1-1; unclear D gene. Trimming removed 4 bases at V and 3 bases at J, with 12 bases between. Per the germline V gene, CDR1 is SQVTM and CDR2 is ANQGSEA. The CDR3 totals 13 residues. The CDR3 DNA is TGCAGCGTTGGACGCCGTTGGGACACTGAAGCTTTCTTT. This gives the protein CSVGRRWDTEAFF.

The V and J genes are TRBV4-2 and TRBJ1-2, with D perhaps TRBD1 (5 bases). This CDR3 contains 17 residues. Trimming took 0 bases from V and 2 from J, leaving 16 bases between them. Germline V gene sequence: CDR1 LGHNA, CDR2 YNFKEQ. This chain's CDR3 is CASSQDLSGRPNYGYTF. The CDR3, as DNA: TGTGCCAGCAGCCAAGATTTGTCAGGGAGACCCAACTATGGCTACACCTTC.

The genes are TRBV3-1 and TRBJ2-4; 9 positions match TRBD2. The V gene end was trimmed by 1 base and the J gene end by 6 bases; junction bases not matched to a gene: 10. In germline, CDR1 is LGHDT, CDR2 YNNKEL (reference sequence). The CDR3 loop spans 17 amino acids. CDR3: CASSQGSSGLAGNIQYF. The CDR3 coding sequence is TGTGCCAGCAGCCAAGGCTCCTCGGGACTAGCCGGAAACATTCAGTACTTC.

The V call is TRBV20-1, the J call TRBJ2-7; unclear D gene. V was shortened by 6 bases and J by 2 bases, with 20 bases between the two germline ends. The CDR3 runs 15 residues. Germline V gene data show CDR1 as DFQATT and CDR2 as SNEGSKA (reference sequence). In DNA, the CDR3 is TGCAGTGCCGTGATCCCATGGGGTCCCACCTACGAGCAGTACGTC. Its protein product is CSAVIPWGPTYEQYV.

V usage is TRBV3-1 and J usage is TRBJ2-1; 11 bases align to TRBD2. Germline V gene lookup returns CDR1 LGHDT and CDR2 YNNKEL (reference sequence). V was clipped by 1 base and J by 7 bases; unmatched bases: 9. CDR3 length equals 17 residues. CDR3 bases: TGTGCCAGCAGCCAAGTTACGGGCCTAGCGGGAGGAAATGAGCAGTTCTTC. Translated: CASSQVTGLAGGNEQFF.

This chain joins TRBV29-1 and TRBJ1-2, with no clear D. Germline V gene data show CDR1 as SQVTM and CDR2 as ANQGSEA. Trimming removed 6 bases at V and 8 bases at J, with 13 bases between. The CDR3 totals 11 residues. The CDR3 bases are TGCAGCGTCGATCGAGGGAACGGCTACACCTTC. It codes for CSVDRGNGYTF.

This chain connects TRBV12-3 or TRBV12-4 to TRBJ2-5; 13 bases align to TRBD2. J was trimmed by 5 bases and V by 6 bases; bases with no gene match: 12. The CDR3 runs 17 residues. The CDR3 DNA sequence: TGTGCCAGCAGCCTACTAGCGGGAGGGCCGAAAAGTGAGACCCAGTACTTC. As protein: CASSLLAGGPKSETQYF.

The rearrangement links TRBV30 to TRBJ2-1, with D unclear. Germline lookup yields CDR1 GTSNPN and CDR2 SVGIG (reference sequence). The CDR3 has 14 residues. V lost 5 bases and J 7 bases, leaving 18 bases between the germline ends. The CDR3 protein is CAWGPKRSGNEQFF. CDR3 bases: TGTGCCTGGGGCCCTAAACGGAGTGGAAATGAGCAGTTCTTC.

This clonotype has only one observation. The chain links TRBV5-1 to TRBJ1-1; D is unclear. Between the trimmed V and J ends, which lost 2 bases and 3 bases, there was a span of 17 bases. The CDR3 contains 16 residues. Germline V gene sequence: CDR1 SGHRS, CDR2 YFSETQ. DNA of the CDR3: TGCGCCAGCAGCTTAAATAGGGTTGGAGTGGACACTGAAGCTTTCTTT. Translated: CASSLNRVGVDTEAFF. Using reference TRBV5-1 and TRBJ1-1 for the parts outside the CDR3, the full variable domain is KAGVTQTPRYLIKTRGQQVTLSCSPISGHRSVSWYQQTPGQGLQFLFEYFSETQRNKGNFPGRFSGRQFSNSRSEMNVSTLELGDSALYLCASSLNRVGVDTEAFFGQGTRLTVV.

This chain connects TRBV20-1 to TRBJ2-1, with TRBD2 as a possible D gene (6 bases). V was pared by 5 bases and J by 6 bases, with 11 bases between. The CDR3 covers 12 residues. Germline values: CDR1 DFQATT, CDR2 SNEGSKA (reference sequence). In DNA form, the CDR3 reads TGCAGTGCTCTACGGAGGGCCAATGAGCAGTTCTTC. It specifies CSALRRANEQFF.

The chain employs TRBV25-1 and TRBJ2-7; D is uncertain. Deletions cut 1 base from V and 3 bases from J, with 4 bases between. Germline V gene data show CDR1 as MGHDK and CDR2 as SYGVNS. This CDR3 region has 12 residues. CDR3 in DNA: TGTGCCAGCAGTGAATCTCGCTACGAGCAGTACTTC. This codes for CASSESRYEQYF.

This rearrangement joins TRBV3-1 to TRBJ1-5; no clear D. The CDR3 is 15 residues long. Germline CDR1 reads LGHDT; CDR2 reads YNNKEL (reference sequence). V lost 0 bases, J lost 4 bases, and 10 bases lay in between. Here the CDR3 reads CASSQDLVGNQPQHF. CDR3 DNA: TGTGCCAGCAGCCAAGATCTGGTCGGTAATCAGCCCCAGCATTTT.

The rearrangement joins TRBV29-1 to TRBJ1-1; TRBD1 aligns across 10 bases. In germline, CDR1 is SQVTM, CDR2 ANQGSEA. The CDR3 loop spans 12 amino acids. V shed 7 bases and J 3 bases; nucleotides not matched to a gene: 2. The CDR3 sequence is CSAGQGDTEAFF. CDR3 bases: TGCAGCGCAGGACAGGGGGACACTGAAGCTTTCTTT.

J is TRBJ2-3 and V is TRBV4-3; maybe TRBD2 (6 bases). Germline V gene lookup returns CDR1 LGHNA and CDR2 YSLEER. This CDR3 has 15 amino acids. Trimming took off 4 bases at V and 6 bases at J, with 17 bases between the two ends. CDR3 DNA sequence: TGCGCCAGCAGCCGCGAGGGCGGGATCTCGGATACGCAGTATTTT. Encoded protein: CASSREGGISDTQYF.